Listed below are T cell receptor beta chains from one sample, sequenced in a study of T-cell reconstitution after alpha-beta-depleted transplantation in children. TCRdb itself ran the PCR reads through MiXCR, one entry per CDR3 protein. The table shows fewer than 400,000 distinct CDR3 sequences, with approximately 20% occurring only once. The specimen was PBMCs from the stem cell graft donor, collected from the stem cell graft. The receptors were sampled from a human donor who donated a stem cell graft to a child with acute myeloid leukemia. CDR3s include the opening cysteine and the closing phenylalanine or tryptophan. Each record gives: J gene, V gene, clone size, D gene, CDR3 DNA, CDR3 protein. D genes are given only for firm matches. For some rows the clone size is stated as once, few or many, or as a class when expanded; others skip it.

TRBJ2-1 | TRBV5-1 | few | TRBD2 | TGCGCCAGCGCAGTAGCGGGAGTGCGGGAGCAGTTCTTC | CASAVAGVREQFF
TRBJ2-7 | TRBV15 | few | . | TGTGCCACCAGCAGAGAAGCAGCCTCCTACGAGCAGTACTTC | CATSREAASYEQYF
TRBJ2-1 | TRBV12-3/TRBV12-4 | . | TRBD2 | TGTACCTTCAGTCATCCTAGCGGGAGATTCGGCAGCTCCTACAATGAGCAGTTCTTC | CTFSHPSGRFGSSYNEQFF
TRBJ2-5 | TRBV7-2 | . | TRBD1 | TGTGCCACTCGGACAGGGGAAGAGACCCAGTACTTC | CATRTGEETQYF
TRBJ2-1 | TRBV20-1 | many | . | TGCAGTGCTAGGTTGGGGGGGGGCGGCCTTCAAGAGCAGTTCTTC | CSARLGGGGLQEQFF
TRBJ2-1 | TRBV6-1 | . | . | TGTGCCAGCTCTGCGAGGGGGAGGGCCAACAATGAGCAGTTCTTC | CASSARGRANNEQFF
TRBJ2-7 | TRBV7-2 | . | . | TGTGCCAGCACCCCCTCAGGGGTGACTTGGATACCACAGTACTTC | CASTPSGVTWIPQYF
TRBJ2-7 | TRBV20-1 | many | TRBD2 | TGCAGTGCTAGTAGCGGGAGCCTTTTATACGAGCAGTACTTC | CSASSGSLLYEQYF
TRBJ1-5 | TRBV7-2 | few | . | TGTGCCAGCAGCAAACGACAAAGCAATCAGCCCCAGCATTTT | CASSKRQSNQPQHF
TRBJ2-7 | TRBV12-3/TRBV12-4 | few | . | TGTGCCAGCAGTTTCCCCGGACAGCGAGCCTACGAGCAGTACTTC | CASSFPGQRAYEQYF
TRBJ2-1 | TRBV6-4 | many | . | TGTGCCAGCAGTGACTTTGGGGGGGCGGGATACAATGAGCAGTTCTTC | CASSDFGGAGYNEQFF
TRBJ1-1 | TRBV5-1 | few | . | TGCGCCAGCAGCTTGGGGGGTAGCATGAACACTGAAGCTTTCTTT | CASSLGGSMNTEAFF
TRBJ2-1 | TRBV12-3/TRBV12-4 | many | TRBD1 | TGTGCCAGCAGTTTAGGACGGGACAGGTGGTCAAATGAGCAGTTCTTC | CASSLGRDRWSNEQFF